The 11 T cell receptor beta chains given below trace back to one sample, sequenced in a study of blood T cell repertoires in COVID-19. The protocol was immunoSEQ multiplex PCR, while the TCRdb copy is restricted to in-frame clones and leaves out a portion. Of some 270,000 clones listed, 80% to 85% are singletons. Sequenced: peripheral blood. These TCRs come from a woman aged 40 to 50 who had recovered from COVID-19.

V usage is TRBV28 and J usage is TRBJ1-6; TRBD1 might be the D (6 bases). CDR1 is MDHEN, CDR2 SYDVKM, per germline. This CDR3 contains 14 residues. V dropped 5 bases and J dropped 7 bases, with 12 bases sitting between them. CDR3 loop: CASSPPTGNSPLHF. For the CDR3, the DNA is TGTGCCAGCAGTCCCCCCACAGGGAATTCACCCCTCCACTTT.

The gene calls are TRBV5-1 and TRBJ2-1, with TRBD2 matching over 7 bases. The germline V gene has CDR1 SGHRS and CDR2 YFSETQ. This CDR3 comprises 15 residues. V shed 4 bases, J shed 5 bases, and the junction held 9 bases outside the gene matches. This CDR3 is CASSPSGATNNEQFF. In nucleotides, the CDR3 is TGCGCCAGCAGCCCCAGCGGGGCTACGAACAATGAGCAGTTCTTC.

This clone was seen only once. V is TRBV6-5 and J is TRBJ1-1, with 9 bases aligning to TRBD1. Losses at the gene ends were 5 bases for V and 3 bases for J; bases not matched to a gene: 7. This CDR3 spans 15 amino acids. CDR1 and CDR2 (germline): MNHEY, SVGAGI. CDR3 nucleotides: TGTGCCAGCAGTAAACAGGGGGCTAGGTACACTGAAGCTTTCTTT. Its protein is CASSKQGARYTEAFF.

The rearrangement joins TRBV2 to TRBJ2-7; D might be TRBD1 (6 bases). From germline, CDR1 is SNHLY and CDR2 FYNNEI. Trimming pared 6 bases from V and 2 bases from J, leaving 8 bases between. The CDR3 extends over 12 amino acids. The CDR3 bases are TGTGCCAGCAGGTACAGGGCCTACGAGCAGTACTTC. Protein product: CASRYRAYEQYF.

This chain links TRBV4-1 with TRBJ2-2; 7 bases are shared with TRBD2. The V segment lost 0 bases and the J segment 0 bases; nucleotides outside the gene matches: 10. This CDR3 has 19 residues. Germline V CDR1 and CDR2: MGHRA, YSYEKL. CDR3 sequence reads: CASSQEGGVRWSNTGELFF. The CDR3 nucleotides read TGCGCCAGCAGCCAAGAGGGAGGGGTTAGGTGGTCGAACACCGGGGAGCTGTTTTTT.

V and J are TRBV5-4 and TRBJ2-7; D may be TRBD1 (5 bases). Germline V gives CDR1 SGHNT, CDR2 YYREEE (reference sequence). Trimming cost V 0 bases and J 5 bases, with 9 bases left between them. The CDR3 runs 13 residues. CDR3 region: CASSLAQGDEQYF. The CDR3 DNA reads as TGTGCCAGCAGCTTGGCCCAGGGTGACGAGCAGTACTTC.

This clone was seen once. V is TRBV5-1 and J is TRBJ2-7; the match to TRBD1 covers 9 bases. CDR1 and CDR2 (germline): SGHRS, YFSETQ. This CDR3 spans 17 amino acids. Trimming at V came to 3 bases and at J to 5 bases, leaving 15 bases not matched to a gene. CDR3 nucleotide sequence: TGCGCCAGCAGCTCCCGCGGGGACGGGACAGGGTTGAACGAGCAGTACTTC. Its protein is CASSSRGDGTGLNEQYF.

CDR3 protein: CAWSVQSGNTIYF. The CDR3 DNA reads as TGTGCCTGGAGTGTTCAGTCTGGAAACACCATATATTTT. The chain has TRBV30 and TRBJ1-3; D remains ambiguous. CDR1 and CDR2 from the germline V gene are GTSNPN and SVGIG (reference sequence). The CDR3 spans 13 residues. V was trimmed by 0 bases and J by 1 base, leaving 4 bases between them.

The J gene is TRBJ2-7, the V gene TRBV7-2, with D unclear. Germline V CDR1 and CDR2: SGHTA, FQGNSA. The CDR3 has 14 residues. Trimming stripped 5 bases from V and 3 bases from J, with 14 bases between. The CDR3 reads CASSPRYTYYEQYF. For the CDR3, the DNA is TGTGCCAGCAGCCCCCGTTATACCTACTACGAGCAGTACTTC.

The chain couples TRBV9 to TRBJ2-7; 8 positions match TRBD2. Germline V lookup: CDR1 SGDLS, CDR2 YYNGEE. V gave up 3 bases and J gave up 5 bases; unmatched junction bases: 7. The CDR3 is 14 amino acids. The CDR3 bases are TGTGCCAGCAGCGCAGGCGGGGGGCCACACGAGCAGTACTTC. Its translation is CASSAGGGPHEQYF.

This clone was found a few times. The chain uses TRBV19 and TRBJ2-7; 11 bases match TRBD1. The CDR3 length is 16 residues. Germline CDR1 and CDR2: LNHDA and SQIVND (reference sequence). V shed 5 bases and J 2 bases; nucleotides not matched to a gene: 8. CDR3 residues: CASSGQGAKGAYEQYF. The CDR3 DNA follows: TGTGCCAGTAGTGGACAGGGGGCAAAGGGTGCCTACGAGCAGTACTTC.